This T cell receptor (beta chain) was profiled in a study of identical twins. This CDR3 has 16 amino acids. MiXCR was run by TCRdb on the 5' RACE reads, yielding one entry per CDR3 protein. The sample carries 500,000 to 550,000 distinct CDR3 sequences, less than 25% recorded once. These data also formed part of another study, on T cells expressing NK-cell markers. In that study: The authors restricted sorting to alpha-beta TCR T cells with an anti-gamma-delta TCR antibody in several experiments.

The sample was CD4+ T cells sorted from blood. The source of this sequence is a woman between 18 and 30 years old in good health. The chain carries TRBV21-1 and TRBJ2-5; the table calls TRBD1, which could not be checked here. TRBV21-1 is assigned pseudogene status. CDR3 sequence: CASSNIPGDQKETQYF. The CDR3 DNA reads as TGTGCCAGCAGCAATATACCCGGGGACCAGAAAGAGACCCAGTACTTC.